This entry is about one T cell receptor (beta chain). Its antigen is not known. These data come from a study of T cell responses to AZD1222 COVID-19 vaccine. At the level of the study: Combined were second doses at about 4 or about 12 weeks.

Findings and limits, study-wide: Most donors were white British and more were female, and clonal diversity was possibly underestimated. Seropositive AZD1222 recipients at baseline numbered only 5 or 6. The span of vaccine-associated CD4 TCRs extended across spike, with dominance at 160-218 and 743-854.

This table comes from immunoSEQ multiplex PCR, and its TCRdb copy is limited to in-frame clones, with some not included. The sample has 93,000 or so clones; approximately 88% are singletons. The source material was peripheral blood, sampled on day 0 of AZD1222 vaccination. This receptor was taken from an adult in good health.

The CDR3 sequence is CASSSEGGNYGYTF. The DNA for the CDR3 is TGTGCCAGCTCATCCGAGGGGGGGAACTATGGCTACACCTTC. This chain joins TRBV18 and TRBJ1-2, with D possibly TRBD1 on 6 matching bases. Trimming left V 5 bases short and J 2 bases short, with 12 bases between. In germline, CDR1 is KGHSH, CDR2 LQKENI. The CDR3 has 14 residues.